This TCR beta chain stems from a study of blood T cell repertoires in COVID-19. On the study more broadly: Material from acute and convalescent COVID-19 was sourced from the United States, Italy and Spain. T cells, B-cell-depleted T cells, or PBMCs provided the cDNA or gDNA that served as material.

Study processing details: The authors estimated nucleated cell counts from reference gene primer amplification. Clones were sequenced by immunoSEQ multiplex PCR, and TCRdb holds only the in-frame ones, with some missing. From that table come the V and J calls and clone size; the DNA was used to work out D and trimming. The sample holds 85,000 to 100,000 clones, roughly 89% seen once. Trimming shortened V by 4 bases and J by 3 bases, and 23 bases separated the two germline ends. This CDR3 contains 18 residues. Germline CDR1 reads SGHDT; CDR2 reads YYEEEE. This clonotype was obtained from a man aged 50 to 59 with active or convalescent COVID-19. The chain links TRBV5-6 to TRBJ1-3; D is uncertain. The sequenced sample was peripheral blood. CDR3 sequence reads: CASSHWVRVFGVGNTIYF. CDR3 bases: TGTGCCAGCAGCCATTGGGTGCGGGTATTCGGCGTTGGAAACACCATATATTTT.